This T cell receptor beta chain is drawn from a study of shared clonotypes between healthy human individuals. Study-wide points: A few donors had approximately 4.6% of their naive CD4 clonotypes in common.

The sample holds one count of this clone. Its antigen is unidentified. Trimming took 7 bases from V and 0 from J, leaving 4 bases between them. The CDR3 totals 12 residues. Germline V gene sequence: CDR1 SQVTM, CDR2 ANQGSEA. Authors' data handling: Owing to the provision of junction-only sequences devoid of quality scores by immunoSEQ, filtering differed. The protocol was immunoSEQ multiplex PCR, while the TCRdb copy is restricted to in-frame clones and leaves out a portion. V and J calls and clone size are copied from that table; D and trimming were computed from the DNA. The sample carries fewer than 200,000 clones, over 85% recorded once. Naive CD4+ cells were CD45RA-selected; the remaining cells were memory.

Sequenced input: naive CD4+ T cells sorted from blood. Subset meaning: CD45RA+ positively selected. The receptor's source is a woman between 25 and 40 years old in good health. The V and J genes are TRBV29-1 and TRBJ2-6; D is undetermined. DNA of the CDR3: TGCAGCGGTATCTCTGGGGCCAACGTCCTGACTTTC. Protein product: CSGISGANVLTF.